One sample yielded the 13 T cell receptor beta chains listed below, sequenced in a study of cytomegalovirus exposure and HLA in healthy donors. The PCR contained 60 Vbeta and 13 Jbeta primers. Only in-frame clones appear in the TCRdb table, and some are missing; sequencing was by immunoSEQ multiplex PCR. The sample carries about 210,000 clones, roughly 86% recorded once. Sequencing was performed on PBMCs. All receptors come from a man in his forties or fifties in good health and CMV-seropositive.

This CDR3 reads CASSPRGGMVPNEQFF. In DNA form, the CDR3 reads TGTGCCAGCAGCCCCCGGGGAGGGATGGTCCCCAATGAGCAGTTCTTC. V and J are TRBV7-9 and TRBJ2-1; TRBD2 matches 7 bases. CDR3 size: 16 residues. Germline V gene data show CDR1 as SEHNR and CDR2 as FQNEAQ (reference sequence). The ends lost 5 bases at V and 6 bases at J; junction bases unmatched: 13.

The chain has TRBV18 and TRBJ1-1, with TRBD1 as a possible D gene (5 bases). Trimming removed 3 bases from V and 5 bases from J, with 19 bases in between. Germline CDR1 reads KGHSH; CDR2 reads LQKENI. The CDR3 is made up of 16 amino acids. This chain's CDR3 is CASSPSYMLGATEAFF. For the CDR3, the DNA is TGTGCCAGCTCACCTTCGTATATGCTAGGGGCGACTGAAGCTTTCTTT.

The chain combines TRBV2 with TRBJ2-5, with a weak D call TRBD1 (6 bases). The V and J ends lost 6 bases and 3 bases respectively, with 11 bases between them. The CDR3 is made up of 13 amino acids. Germline CDR1 reads SNHLY; CDR2 reads FYNNEI. In nucleotides, the CDR3 is TGTGCCAGCAGCGGACAGTGGGAAGAGACCCAGTACTTC. The encoded protein is CASSGQWEETQYF.

This chain joins TRBV4-3 and TRBJ2-7; TRBD1 matches 11 bases. There are 16 residues in the CDR3. Trimming cost V 3 bases and J 4 bases; bases outside gene matches: 8. Germline V gene data show CDR1 as LGHNA and CDR2 as YSLEER. The CDR3 coding sequence is TGCGCCAGCAGCCAGGGGGCGGGACAGGGGGTTTACGAGCAGTACTTC. Amino acids: CASSQGAGQGVYEQYF.

V and J are TRBV7-6 and TRBJ1-1; D may be TRBD1 (5 bases). V was trimmed by 1 base and J by 5 bases, leaving 11 bases between them. Germline CDR1 SGHVS, CDR2 FNYEAQ. This CDR3 spans 14 amino acids. The CDR3 sequence: CASSLGEGRTEAFF. The CDR3 DNA is TGTGCCAGCAGCTTAGGGGAGGGGAGGACTGAAGCTTTCTTT.

This chain links TRBV27 with TRBJ2-1, with D possibly matching TRBD1 (6 bases). The germline gives CDR1 MNHEY, CDR2 SMNVEV (reference sequence). The CDR3 is made up of 13 amino acids. The ends were cut back, 5 bases at V and 12 bases at J, with 17 bases in the middle. CDR3 loop: CASSPPRVGGQFF. CDR3 in DNA: TGTGCCAGCAGTCCCCCCCGGGTAGGGGGGCAGTTCTTC.

The gene calls are TRBV6-1 and TRBJ2-5; D call uncertain. The germline V gene encodes CDR1 MNHNS and CDR2 SASEGT. The CDR3 is 14 residues long. V dropped 6 bases and J dropped 4 bases, with 15 bases sitting between them. In nucleotides, the CDR3 is TGTGCCAGCAGCGCGCCCGTTTCCGGAGAGACCCAGTACTTC. This encodes CASSAPVSGETQYF.

This clone was recorded only once. J is TRBJ1-6 and V is TRBV5-4; 7 bases agree with TRBD1. Germline V gene sequence: CDR1 SGHNT, CDR2 YYREEE (reference sequence). J gave up 7 bases and V 4 bases, and 5 bases lay outside the gene matches. The CDR3 is 14 amino acids. CDR3 in DNA: TGTGCCAGCAGCGCCGCACAGGGGAATTCACCCCTCCACTTT. This encodes CASSAAQGNSPLHF.

This clone came up once. The chain joins TRBV19 to TRBJ2-3, with D unresolved. Germline CDR1 and CDR2: LNHDA and SQIVND (reference sequence). The CDR3 has 13 residues. V was pared by 5 bases and J by 0 bases, with 6 bases between. The CDR3 region is CASSFPSTDTQYF. CDR3 nucleotides: TGTGCCAGTAGTTTCCCTAGCACAGATACGCAGTATTTT.

The V and J genes are TRBV28 and TRBJ1-5; 7 nucleotides match TRBD1. Trimming at V came to 5 bases and at J to 5 bases, leaving 9 bases not matched to a gene. Germline V gene data show CDR1 as MDHEN and CDR2 as SYDVKM. This CDR3 is 15 amino acids long. The CDR3 sequence is CASSTGTAVYQPQHF. DNA for the CDR3: TGTGCCAGCAGTACCGGGACAGCCGTTTATCAGCCCCAGCATTTT.

The V call is TRBV27, the J call TRBJ2-7, with D perhaps matching TRBD2 (8 bases). The CDR3 length is 15 residues. V was shortened by 6 bases and J by 2 bases, with 17 bases between the two germline ends. CDR1 and CDR2 from the germline V gene are MNHEY and SMNVEV (reference sequence). This chain's CDR3 is CASRYGGGTAYEQYF. The CDR3 DNA is TGTGCCAGCAGATACGGCGGGGGGACAGCCTACGAGCAGTACTTC.

J is TRBJ2-3 and V is TRBV2; D might be TRBD2 (6 bases). Trimming shortened V by 10 bases and J by 2 bases, and 19 bases separated the two germline ends. Germline CDR1 SNHLY, CDR2 FYNNEI. CDR3 length: 15 residues. CDR3 sequence reads: CATLGGSGSTDTQYF. CDR3 in DNA: TGTGCCACCCTCGGCGGTAGCGGCTCCACAGATACGCAGTATTTT.

The chain combines TRBV27 with TRBJ2-7; 10 bases align to TRBD1. The germline V gene has CDR1 MNHEY and CDR2 SMNVEV (reference sequence). V was pared by 3 bases and J by 3 bases, with 5 bases of the junction left unmatched. The CDR3 has 15 amino acids. The CDR3 loop reads CASSLDGTGDYEQYF. The DNA of the CDR3 is TGTGCCAGCAGTTTGGACGGGACAGGGGACTACGAGCAGTACTTC.